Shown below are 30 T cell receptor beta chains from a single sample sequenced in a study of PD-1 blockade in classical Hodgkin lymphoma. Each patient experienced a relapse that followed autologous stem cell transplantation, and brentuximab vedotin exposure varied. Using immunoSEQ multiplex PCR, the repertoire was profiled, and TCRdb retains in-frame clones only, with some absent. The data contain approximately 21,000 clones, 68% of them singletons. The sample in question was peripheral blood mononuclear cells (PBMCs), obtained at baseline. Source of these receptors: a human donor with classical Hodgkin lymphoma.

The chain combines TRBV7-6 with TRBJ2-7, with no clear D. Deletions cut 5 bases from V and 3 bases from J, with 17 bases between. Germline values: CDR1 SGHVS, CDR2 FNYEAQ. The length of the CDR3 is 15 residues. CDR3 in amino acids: CASSPDPTQDYEQYF. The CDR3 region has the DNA TGTGCCAGCAGCCCCGACCCCACTCAGGACTACGAGCAGTACTTC.

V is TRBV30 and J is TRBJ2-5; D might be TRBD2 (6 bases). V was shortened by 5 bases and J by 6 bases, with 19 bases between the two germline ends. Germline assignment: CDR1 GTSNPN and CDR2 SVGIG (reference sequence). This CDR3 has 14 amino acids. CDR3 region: CAWGLGGIVKTQYF. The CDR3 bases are TGTGCCTGGGGGCTAGGCGGGATCGTGAAGACCCAGTACTTC.

The CDR3 nucleotides read TGTGCCAGCAGCGCCCTAGGATACGAGCAGTACTTC. It specifies CASSALGYEQYF. The chain is built from TRBV28 and TRBJ2-7; no definite D call. The CDR3 runs to 12 residues. The V end lost 6 bases, the J end lost 4 bases, and 10 bases lay between the germline ends. Germline V gives CDR1 MDHEN, CDR2 SYDVKM. Filled out from reference TRBV28 and TRBJ2-7, the complete variable domain reads DVKVTQSSRYLVKRTGEKVFLECVQDMDHENMFWYRQDPGLGLRLIYFSYDVKMKEKGDIPEGYSVSREKKERFSLILESASTNQTSMYLCASSALGYEQYFGPGTRLTVT.

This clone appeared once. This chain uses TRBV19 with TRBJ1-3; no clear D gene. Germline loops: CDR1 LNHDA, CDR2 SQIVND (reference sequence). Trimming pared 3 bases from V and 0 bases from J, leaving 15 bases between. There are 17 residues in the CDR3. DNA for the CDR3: TGTGCCAGTAGTATCATGAACACCGGCTCCTCTGGAAACACCATATATTTT. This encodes CASSIMNTGSSGNTIYF.

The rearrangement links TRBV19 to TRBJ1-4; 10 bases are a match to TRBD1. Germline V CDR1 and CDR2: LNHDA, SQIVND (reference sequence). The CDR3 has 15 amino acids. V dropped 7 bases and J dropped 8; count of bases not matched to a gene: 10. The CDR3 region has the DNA TGTGCCAGTACTAGTTCCGGGACAGGGGAAGAAAAACTGTTTTTT. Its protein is CASTSSGTGEEKLFF.

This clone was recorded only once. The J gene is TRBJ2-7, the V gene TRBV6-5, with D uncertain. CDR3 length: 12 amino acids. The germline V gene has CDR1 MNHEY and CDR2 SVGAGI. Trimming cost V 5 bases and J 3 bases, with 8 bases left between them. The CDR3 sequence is CASSPHHYEQYF. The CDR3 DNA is TGTGCCAGCAGTCCCCACCACTACGAGCAGTACTTC.

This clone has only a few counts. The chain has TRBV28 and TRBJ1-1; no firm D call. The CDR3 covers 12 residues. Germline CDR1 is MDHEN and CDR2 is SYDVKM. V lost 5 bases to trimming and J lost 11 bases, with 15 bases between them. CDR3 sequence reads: CASSLMDLGAFF. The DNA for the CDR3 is TGTGCCAGCAGTCTGATGGATCTCGGGGCTTTCTTT.

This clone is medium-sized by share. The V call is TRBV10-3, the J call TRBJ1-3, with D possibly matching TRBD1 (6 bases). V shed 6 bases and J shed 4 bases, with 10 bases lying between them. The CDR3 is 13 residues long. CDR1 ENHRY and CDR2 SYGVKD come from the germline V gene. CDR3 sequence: CAIRQGIGNTIYF. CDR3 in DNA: TGTGCCATCAGACAGGGTATAGGAAACACCATATATTTT.

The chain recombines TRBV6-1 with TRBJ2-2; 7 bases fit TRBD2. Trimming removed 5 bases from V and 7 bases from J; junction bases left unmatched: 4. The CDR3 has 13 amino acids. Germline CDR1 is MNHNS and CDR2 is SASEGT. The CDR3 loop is CASSRAGSGELFF. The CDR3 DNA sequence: TGTGCCAGCAGTCGAGCGGGAAGCGGGGAGCTGTTTTTT.

CDR3 nucleotide sequence: TGTGCCAGCAGCGAGGCGAACTATGTGAGTGAAAAACTGTTTTTT. Its translation is CASSEANYVSEKLFF. The genes are TRBV7-9 and TRBJ1-4, with D hard to call. The germline V gene has CDR1 SEHNR and CDR2 FQNEAQ (reference sequence). The CDR3 runs to 15 residues. V was shortened by 5 bases and J by 7 bases, with 17 bases between the two germline ends.

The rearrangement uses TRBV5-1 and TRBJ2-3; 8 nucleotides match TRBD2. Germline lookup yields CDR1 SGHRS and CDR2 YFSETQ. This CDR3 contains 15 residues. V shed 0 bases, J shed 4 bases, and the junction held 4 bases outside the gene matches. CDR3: CASSLEAGAADTQYF. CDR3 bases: TGCGCCAGCAGCTTGGAAGCGGGGGCGGCAGATACGCAGTATTTT.

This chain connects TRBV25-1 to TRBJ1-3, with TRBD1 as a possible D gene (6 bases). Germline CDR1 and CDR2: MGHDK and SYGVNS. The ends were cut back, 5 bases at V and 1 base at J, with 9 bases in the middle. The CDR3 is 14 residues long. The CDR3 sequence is CASSLGASGNTIYF. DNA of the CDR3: TGTGCCAGCAGTTTGGGGGCTTCTGGAAACACCATATATTTT. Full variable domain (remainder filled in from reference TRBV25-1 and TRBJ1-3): EADIYQTPRYLVIGTGKKITLECSQTMGHDKMYWYQQDPGMELHLIHYSYGVNSTEKGDLSSESTVSRIRTEHFPLTLESARPSHTSQYLCASSLGASGNTIYFGEGSWLTVV.

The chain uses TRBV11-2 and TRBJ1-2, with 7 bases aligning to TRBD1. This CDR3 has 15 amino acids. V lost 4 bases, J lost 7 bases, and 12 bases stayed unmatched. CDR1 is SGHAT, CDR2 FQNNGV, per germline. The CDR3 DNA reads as TGTGCCAGCAGCTCAATCCAGGGGGTGTCGGGTGGCTACACCTTC. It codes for CASSSIQGVSGGYTF. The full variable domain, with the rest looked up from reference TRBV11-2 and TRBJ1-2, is EAGVAQSPRYKIIEKRQSVAFWCNPISGHATLYWYQQILGQGPKLLIQFQNNGVVDDSQLPKDRFSAERLKGVDSTLKIQPAKLEDSAVYLCASSSIQGVSGGYTFGSGTRLTVV.

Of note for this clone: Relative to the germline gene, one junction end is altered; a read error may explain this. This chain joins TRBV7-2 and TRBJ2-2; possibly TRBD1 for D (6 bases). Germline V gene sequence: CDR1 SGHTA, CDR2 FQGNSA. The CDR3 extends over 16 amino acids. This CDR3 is CASNLAGVAGTGELFF. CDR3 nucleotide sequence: TGTGCCAGCAACTTAGCAGGGGTTGCAGGCACCGGGGAGCTGTTTTTT. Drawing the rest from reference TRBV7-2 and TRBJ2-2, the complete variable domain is GAGVSQSPSNKVTEKGKDVELRCDPISGHTALYWYRQSLGQGLEFLIYFQGNSAPDKSGLPSDRFSAERTGGSVSTLTIQRTQQEDSAVYLCASNLAGVAGTGELFFGEGSRLTVL.

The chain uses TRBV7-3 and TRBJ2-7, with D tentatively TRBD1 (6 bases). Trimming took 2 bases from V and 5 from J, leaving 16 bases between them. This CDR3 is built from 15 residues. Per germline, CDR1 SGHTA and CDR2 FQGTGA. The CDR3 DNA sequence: TGTGCCAGCAGCTTAGGCAGGGGCCAGATTCACGAGCAGTACTTC. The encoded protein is CASSLGRGQIHEQYF.

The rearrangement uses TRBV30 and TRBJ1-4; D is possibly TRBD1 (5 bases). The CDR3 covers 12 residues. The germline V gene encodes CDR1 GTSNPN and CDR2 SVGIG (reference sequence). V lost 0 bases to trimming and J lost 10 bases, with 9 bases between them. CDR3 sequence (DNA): TGTGCCTGGAGTGTACGGAGGGGAAAACTGTTTTTT. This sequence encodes CAWSVRRGKLFF.

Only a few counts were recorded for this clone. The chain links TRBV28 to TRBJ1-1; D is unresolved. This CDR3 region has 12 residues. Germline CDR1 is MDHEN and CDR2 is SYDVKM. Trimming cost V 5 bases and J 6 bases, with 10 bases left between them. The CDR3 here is CASSPLGPEAFF. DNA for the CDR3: TGTGCCAGCAGTCCCCTAGGACCTGAAGCTTTCTTT.

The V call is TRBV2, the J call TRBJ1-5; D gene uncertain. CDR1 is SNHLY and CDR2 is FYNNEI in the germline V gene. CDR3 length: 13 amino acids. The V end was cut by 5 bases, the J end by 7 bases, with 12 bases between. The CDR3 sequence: CASSSEGGQPQHF. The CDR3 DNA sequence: TGTGCCAGCAGTTCAGAGGGAGGGCAGCCCCAGCATTTT.

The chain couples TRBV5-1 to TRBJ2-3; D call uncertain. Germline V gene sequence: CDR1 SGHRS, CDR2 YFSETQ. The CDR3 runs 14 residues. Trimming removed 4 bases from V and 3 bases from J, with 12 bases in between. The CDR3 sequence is CASSEAMRTDTQYF. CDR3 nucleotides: TGCGCCAGCAGCGAGGCGATGAGGACAGATACGCAGTATTTT.

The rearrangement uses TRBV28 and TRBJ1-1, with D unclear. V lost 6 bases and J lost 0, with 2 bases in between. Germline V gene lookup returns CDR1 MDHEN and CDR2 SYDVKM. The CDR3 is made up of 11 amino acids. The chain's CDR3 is CASRLNTEAFF. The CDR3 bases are TGTGCCAGCAGGTTGAACACTGAAGCTTTCTTT. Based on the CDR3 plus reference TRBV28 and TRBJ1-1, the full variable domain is DVKVTQSSRYLVKRTGEKVFLECVQDMDHENMFWYRQDPGLGLRLIYFSYDVKMKEKGDIPEGYSVSREKKERFSLILESASTNQTSMYLCASRLNTEAFFGQGTRLTVV.

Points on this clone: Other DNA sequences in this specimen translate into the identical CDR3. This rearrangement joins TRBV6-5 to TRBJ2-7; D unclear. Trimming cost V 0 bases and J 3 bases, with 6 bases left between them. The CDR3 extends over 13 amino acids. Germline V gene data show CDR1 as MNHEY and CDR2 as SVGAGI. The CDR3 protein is CASSYSVSYEQYF. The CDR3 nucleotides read TGTGCCAGCAGTTACTCGGTGAGCTACGAGCAGTACTTC.

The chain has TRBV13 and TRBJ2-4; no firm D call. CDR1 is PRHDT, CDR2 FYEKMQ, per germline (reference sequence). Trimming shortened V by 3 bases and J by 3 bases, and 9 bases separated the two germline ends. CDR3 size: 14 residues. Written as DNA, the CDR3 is TGTGCCAGCAGCTTTTGGGTTGACAAAAACATTCAGTACTTC. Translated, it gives CASSFWVDKNIQYF.

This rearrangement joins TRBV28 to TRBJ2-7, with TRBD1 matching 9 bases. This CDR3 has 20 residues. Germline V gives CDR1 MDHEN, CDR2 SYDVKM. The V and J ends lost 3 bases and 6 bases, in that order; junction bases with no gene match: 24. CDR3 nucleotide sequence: TGTGCCAGCAGTTTTCCCCCGGTGCTGTCTGGGACAGGGTTTCCGCTCGAGCAGTACTTC. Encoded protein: CASSFPPVLSGTGFPLEQYF.

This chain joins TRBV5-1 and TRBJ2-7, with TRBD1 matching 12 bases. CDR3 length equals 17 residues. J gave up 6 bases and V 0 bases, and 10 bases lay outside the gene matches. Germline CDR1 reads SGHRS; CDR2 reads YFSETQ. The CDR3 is CASSLGGLGTGGFEQYF. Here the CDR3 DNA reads TGCGCCAGCAGCTTGGGAGGGTTGGGGACAGGGGGCTTCGAGCAGTACTTC.

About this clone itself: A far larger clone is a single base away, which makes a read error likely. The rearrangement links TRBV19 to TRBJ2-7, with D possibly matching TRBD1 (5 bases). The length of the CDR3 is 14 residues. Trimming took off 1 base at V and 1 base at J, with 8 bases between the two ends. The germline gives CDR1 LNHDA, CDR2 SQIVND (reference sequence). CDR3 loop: CASSIAAGSYEQYF. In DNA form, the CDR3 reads TGTGCCAGTAGTATAGCGGCAGGGTCCTACGAGCAGTACTTC.

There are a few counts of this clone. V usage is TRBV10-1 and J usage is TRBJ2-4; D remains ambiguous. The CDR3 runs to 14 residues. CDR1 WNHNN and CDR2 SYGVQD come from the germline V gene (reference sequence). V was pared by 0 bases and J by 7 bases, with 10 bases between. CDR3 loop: CASSESGLGNIQYF. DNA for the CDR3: TGCGCCAGCAGTGAGTCGGGGTTGGGGAACATTCAGTACTTC.

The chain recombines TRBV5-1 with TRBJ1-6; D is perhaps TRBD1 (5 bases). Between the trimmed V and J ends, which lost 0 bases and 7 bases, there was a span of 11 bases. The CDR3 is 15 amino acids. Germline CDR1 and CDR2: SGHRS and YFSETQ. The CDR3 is CASSLEGVGNSPLHF. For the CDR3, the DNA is TGCGCCAGCAGCTTGGAAGGGGTAGGCAATTCACCCCTCCACTTT.

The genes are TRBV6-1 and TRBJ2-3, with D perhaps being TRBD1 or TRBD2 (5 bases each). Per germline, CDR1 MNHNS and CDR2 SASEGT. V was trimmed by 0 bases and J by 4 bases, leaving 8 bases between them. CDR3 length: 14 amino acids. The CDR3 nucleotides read TGTGCCAGCAGTGAAGCCCCGGGGCCAGATACGCAGTATTTT. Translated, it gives CASSEAPGPDTQYF.

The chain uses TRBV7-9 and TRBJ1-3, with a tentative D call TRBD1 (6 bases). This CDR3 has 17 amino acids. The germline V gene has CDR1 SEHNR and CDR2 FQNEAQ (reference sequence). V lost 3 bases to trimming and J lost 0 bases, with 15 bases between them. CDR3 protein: CASSFRGQRPSGNTIYF. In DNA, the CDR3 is TGTGCCAGCAGCTTTCGGGGGCAGAGGCCCTCTGGAAACACCATATATTTT.

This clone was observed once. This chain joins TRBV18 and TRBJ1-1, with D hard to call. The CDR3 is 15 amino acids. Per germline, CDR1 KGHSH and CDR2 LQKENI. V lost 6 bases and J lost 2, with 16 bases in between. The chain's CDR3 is CASSLLEGSNTEAFF. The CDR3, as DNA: TGTGCCAGCTCGCTCCTCGAGGGAAGTAACACTGAAGCTTTCTTT.